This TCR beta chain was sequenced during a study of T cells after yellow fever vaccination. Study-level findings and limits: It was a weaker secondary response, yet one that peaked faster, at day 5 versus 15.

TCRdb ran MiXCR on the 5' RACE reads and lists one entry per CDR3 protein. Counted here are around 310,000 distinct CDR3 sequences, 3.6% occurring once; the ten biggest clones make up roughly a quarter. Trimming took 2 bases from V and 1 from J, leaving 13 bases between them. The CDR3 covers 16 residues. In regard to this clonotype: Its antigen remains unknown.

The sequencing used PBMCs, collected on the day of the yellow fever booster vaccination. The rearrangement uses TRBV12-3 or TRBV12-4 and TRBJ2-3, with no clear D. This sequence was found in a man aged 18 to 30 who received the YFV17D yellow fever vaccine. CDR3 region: CASSLYAPYGTDTQYF. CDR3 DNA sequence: TGTGCCAGCAGTTTATACGCGCCTTATGGCACAGATACGCAGTATTTT.